This T cell receptor beta chain was identified during a study of cytotoxic CD8 clonotypes in ibrutinib-treated CLL. General study findings and limits: While tracking circulating CD8+ T-cell counts, baseline clonality exceeded that of age-matched healthy donors.

The CDR3 consists of 15 residues. Germline V gene lookup returns CDR1 SNHLY and CDR2 FYNNEI. Germline trimming cut 4 bases from V and 0 bases from J; bases unmatched to any gene: 2. Assay: immunoSEQ multiplex PCR; the TCRdb copy retains only in-frame clones and omits some. The sample contains about 300,000 clones, 67% of which appear only once. Notes on this clone: Antigen unknown.

This TCR derives from a human donor with chronic lymphocytic leukemia. The V gene is TRBV2, the J gene TRBJ2-5; 10 bases align to TRBD2. Sequencing used PBMCs, obtained after 36 months of ibrutinib treatment. In DNA form, the CDR3 reads TGTGCCAGCAGTGTGGGACTAGCGTACCAAGAGACCCAGTACTTC. This encodes CASSVGLAYQETQYF.